This T cell receptor beta chain originates from a study of cytomegalovirus exposure and HLA in healthy donors. Clones were sequenced by immunoSEQ multiplex PCR, and TCRdb holds only the in-frame ones, with some missing. The sample lists some 200,000 clones, 80% to 85% occurring once. The junction had 5 bases not matched to a gene; V was cut back by 5 bases and J by 4 bases. CDR3 size: 15 residues. CDR1 SNHLY and CDR2 FYNNEI come from the germline V gene. The rearrangement uses TRBV2 and TRBJ2-2; 9 bases are shared with TRBD1. The sample comprised PBMCs. The clonotype comes from a woman aged 18-35 years in good health and CMV-seropositive. CDR3 in amino acids: CASSQETGGTGELFF. The CDR3 region has the DNA TGTGCCAGCAGTCAAGAGACAGGGGGCACCGGGGAGCTGTTTTTT.